One sample yielded the 2 T cell receptor beta chains listed below, sequenced in a study of tumor-infiltrating lymphocytes in localized non-small cell lung cancer. Sequencing used immunoSEQ multiplex PCR; TCRdb keeps in-frame clones, though not all of them. The table includes tens of thousands of clones, 69% detected once. Source material: lung tumor tissue. All receptors come from a human donor with non-small cell lung cancer.

The DNA of the CDR3 is TGTGCCAGCAGTGGTCCTGTGGGTGGCTACACCTTC. Protein product: CASSGPVGGYTF. This rearrangement joins TRBV28 to TRBJ1-2; D is unclear. Trimming cost V 5 bases and J 7 bases, with 11 bases left between them. CDR3 length equals 12 residues. In germline, CDR1 is MDHEN, CDR2 SYDVKM.

The chain is built from TRBV19 and TRBJ1-5; 11 bases are shared with TRBD1. V lost 5 bases and J lost 4; bases outside the gene matches: 1. Germline lookup yields CDR1 LNHDA and CDR2 SQIVND (reference sequence). The length of the CDR3 is 14 residues. CDR3 bases: TGTGCCAGTAGTGGGACAGGGGGAAATCAGCCCCAGCATTTT. Amino acids: CASSGTGGNQPQHF.